This T cell receptor beta chain comes out of a study of patients and donors after allogeneic stem cell transplantation (dated by TCRdb to 2018 to 2021). Of note for this clonotype: The clone's antigen remains unknown. No much larger clone is present one base from it, and per-base qualities are unavailable.

Libraries were built with RT-PCR. The data were produced on a NextSeq 550. Starting from the raw public reads, TCRdb applied fastp trimming at Q25, assembled clones with MiXCR and retained in-frame beta chains. CDR3 protein sequences are deduplicated, and each keeps its most common genes and DNA. In this sample the table shows roughly 960,000 distinct CDR3 sequences, approximately 19% of which occur a single time. 5% to 6.5% of the sample is held by the ten biggest clonotypes. Spanning cysteine to phenylalanine, the CDR3 consists of 14 amino acids. Only CDR3 DNA remains: 42 bases, in frame from the first base. V and J lose 4 bases and 8 bases, and a span of 17 bases separates them. As encoded in the germline V gene, CDR1 is SQVTM while CDR2 is ANQGSEA.

Material for sequencing was blood, either unsorted or a sorted T cell fraction (not recorded which). This TCR was recovered from a human donor who was either an allogeneic HSCT recipient or a stem cell or donor lymphocyte infusion donor (not recorded which). It is not recorded whose cells these are; they may come from a transplant donor. The rearranged segments are TRBV29-1 and TRBJ1-4; TRBD1 is possibly the D segment (5 matching bases). This receptor carries the CDR3 CSVGLAGPGEKLFF. The nucleotide sequence is TGCAGCGTTGGATTGGCGGGGCCCGGGGAAAAACTGTTTTTT.